This TCR beta chain was captured in a study of blood T cell repertoires in COVID-19. The authors' processing: Estimates of nucleated cell counts were drawn from the amplification of reference gene primers. Data came from immunoSEQ multiplex PCR; TCRdb stores just in-frame clones and leaves some out. V and J calls and clone size are those listed in that table; D and trimming were worked out from the DNA. The repertoire holds 250,000 or so clones, with around 86% as singletons. V lost 1 base, J lost 6 bases, and 0 bases stayed unmatched. Germline lookup yields CDR1 LGHNT and CDR2 FRNRAP. The CDR3 totals 14 residues.

The receptor comes from a young woman who had recovered from COVID-19. The chain links TRBV12-5 to TRBJ2-2; the match to TRBD1 covers 9 bases. The sequenced sample was PBMCs or T cells enriched from blood (not recorded which). The CDR3: CASGLGTGAGELFF. The CDR3 nucleotides read TGTGCTAGTGGTTTGGGGACAGGGGCCGGGGAGCTGTTTTTT.